The following is a T cell receptor (beta chain) sequence with its context. This record comes from a study of blood T cell repertoires in COVID-19. The assay was immunoSEQ multiplex PCR, and TCRdb's table has in-frame clones only and misses some. The table has 250,000 to 300,000 clones, approximately 87% seen once; the top ten hold about 4.6%. The CDR3 covers 16 residues. Trimming removed 3 bases from V and 8 bases from J; junction bases left unmatched: 10. CDR1 and CDR2 (germline): MNHEY, SVGAGI. The receptor was derived from a man in his sixties who had recovered from COVID-19. This sequence joins TRBV6-5 and TRBJ1-6, with 7 positions matching TRBD1. Sequencing was done on a sample of peripheral blood. In DNA, the CDR3 is TGTGCCAGCAGTTATTCGAACAGGGGATATGATTCACCCCTCCACTTT. This encodes CASSYSNRGYDSPLHF.